Listed below are T cell receptor beta chains from one sample, sequenced in a study of cytomegalovirus exposure and HLA in healthy donors. Sequencing was performed with immunoSEQ multiplex PCR; in TCRdb, only in-frame clones are kept and a portion is missing. The sample carries about 180,000 clones, around 80% recorded once. Material: PBMCs. These receptor sequences come from a girl aged 2-15 years in good health and CMV-seropositive. The CDR3 runs from the conserved cysteine through the conserved F or W. Each record gives: J gene, V gene, clone size, D gene, CDR3 DNA, CDR3 protein. D genes are given only for firm matches. The size of a clone is reported for some rows only, either as once, few or many, or as a class for expanded clones.

TRBJ2-5,TRBV25-1,NA,NA,TGTGCCAGCAGTGAAGAGTACCAAGAGACCCAGTACTTC,CASSEEYQETQYF
TRBJ2-1,TRBV10-1,once,TRBD2,TGCGCCAGCAGTGAGCTGCGGGAGGGAGGGGCGGGCAATGAGCAGTTCTTC,CASSELREGGAGNEQFF
TRBJ1-1,TRBV28,few,NA,TGTGCCAGCAGAATGACCGGGTCGTTGACTGAAGCTTTCTTT,CASRMTGSLTEAFF
TRBJ1-1,TRBV5-6,NA,TRBD1,TGTGCCAGCAGCTATGAGGGGGGACAGGGCGGAGTTTTCTTT,CASSYEGGQGGVFF
TRBJ2-7,TRBV6-1,NA,TRBD2,TGTGCCAGTACAATTACTAGCGGGAGGGCCTTCGAGCAGTACTTC,CASTITSGRAFEQYF
TRBJ2-5,TRBV10-3,NA,TRBD1,TGTGCCATCAGCCCGGGACAGGGAACGTCCAGGGAGACCCAGTACTTC,CAISPGQGTSRETQYF
TRBJ2-7,TRBV27,once,NA,TGTGCCAGCAGTGGAGGGACAGCATACGAGCAGTACTTC,CASSGGTAYEQYF
TRBJ2-7,TRBV5-1,NA,TRBD1,TGCGCCAGCAGCTCCGGACAGGGATCCTACGAGCAGTACTTC,CASSSGQGSYEQYF
TRBJ1-5,TRBV10-2,NA,NA,TGCGCCAGCAGTATGTGGGGGGTAAATCAGCCCCAGCATTTT,CASSMWGVNQPQHF
TRBJ2-7,TRBV27,NA,NA,TGTGCCAGCAGTTTATCCGTGGGACTCAACTCCTACGAGCAGTACTTC,CASSLSVGLNSYEQYF
TRBJ1-1,TRBV7-8,NA,NA,TGTGCCAGCAGCTTAGCTAGGGGGATGAACACTGAAGCTTTCTTT,CASSLARGMNTEAFF
TRBJ2-1,TRBV15,NA,NA,TGTGCCACCAGCAGAGAAACCAGCTCCTACAATGAGCAGTTCTTC,CATSRETSSYNEQFF
TRBJ1-2,TRBV5-5,NA,TRBD1,TGTGCCAGCAGCTTGACCCCGGTTTGGGACAGCTATGGCTACACCTTC,CASSLTPVWDSYGYTF